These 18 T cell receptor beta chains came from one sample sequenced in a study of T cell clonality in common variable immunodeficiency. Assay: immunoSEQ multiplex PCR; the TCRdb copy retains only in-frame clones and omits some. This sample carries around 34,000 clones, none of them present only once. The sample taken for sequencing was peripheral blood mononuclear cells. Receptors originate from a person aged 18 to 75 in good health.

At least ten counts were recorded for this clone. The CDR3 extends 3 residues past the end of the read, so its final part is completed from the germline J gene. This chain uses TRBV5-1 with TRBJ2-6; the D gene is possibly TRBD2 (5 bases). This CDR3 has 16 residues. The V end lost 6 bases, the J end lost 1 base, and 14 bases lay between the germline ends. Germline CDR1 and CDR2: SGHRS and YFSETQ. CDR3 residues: CASKRGSGSGANVLTF. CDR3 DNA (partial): TGCGCCAGCAAACGGGGAAGTGGGTCTGGGGCCAACGTC.

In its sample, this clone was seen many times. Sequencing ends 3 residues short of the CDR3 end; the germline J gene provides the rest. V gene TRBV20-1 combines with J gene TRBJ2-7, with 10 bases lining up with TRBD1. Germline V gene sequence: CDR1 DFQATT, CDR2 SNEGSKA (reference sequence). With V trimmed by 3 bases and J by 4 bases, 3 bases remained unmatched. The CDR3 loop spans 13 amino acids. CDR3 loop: CSASKGQGYEQYF. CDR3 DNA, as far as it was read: TGCAGTGCTAGTAAGGGACAGGGGTACGAG.

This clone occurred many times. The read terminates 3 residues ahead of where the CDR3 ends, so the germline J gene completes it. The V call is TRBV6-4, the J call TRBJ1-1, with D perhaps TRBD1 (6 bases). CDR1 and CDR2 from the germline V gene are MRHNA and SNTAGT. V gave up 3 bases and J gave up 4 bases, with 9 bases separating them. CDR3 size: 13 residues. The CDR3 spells CASSEMTGTEAFF. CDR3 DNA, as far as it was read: TGTGCCAGCAGTGAAATGACAGGCACTGAA.

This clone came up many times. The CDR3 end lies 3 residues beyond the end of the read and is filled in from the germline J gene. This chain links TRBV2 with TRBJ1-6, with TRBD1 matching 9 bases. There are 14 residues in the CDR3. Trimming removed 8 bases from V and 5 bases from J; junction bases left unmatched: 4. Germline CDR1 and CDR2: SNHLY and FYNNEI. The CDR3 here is CASGTGPDNSPLHF. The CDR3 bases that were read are TGTGCCAGCGGGACAGGGCCTGATAATTCACCC.

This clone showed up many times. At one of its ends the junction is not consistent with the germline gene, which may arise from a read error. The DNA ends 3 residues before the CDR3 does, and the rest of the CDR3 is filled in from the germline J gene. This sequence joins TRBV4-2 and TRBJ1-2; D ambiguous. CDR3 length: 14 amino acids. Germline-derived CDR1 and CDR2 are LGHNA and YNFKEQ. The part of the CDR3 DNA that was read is TGCGCCAGCAGCCAAGAATTCGCGAACTATGGC. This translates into CASSQEFANYG. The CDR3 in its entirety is CASSQEFANYGYTF.

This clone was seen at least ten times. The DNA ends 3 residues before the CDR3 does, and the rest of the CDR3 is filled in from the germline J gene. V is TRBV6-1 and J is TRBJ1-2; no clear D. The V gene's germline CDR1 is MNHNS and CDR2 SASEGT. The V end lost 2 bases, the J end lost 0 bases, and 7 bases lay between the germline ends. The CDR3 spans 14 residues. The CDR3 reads CASSERLANYGYTF. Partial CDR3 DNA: TGTGCCAGCAGTGAACGTTTAGCTAACTATGGC.

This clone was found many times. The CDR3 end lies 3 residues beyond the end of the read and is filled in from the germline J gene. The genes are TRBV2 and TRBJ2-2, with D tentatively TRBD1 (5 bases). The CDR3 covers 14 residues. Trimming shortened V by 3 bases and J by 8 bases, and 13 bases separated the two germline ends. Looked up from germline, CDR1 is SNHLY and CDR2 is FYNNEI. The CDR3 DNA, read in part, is TGTGCCAGCAGTGATTCAGGGCCCGGAGGGGAG. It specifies CASSDSGPGGE. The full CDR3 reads CASSDSGPGGELFF.

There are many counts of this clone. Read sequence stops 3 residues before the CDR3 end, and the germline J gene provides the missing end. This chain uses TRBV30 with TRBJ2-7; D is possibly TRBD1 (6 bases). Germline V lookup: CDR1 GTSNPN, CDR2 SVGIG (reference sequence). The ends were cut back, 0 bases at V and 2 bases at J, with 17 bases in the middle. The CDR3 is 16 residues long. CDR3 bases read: TGTGCCTGGAGTGTACACCGGGCAGGGGCCGCCTACGAG. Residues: CAWSVHRAGAAYE. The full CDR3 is CAWSVHRAGAAYEQYF.

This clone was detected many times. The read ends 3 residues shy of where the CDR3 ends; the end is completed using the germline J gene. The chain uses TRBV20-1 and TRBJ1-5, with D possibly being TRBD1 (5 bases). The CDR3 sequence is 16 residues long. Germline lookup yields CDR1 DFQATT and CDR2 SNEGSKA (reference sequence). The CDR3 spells CSARARGLATLVPQHF. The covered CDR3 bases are TGCAGTGCTAGAGCCCGGGGACTAGCGACCCTCGTACCC.

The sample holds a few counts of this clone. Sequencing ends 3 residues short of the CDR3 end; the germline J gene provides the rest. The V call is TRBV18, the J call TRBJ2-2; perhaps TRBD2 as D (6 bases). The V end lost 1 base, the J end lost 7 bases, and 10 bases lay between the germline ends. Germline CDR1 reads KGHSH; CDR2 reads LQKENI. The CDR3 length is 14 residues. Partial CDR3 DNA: TGTGCCAGCTCACCACAGGCGGGGCACGGGGAG. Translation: CASSPQAGHGE. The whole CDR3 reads CASSPQAGHGELFF. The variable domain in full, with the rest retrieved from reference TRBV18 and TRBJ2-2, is NAGVMQNPRHLVRRRGQEARLRCSPMKGHSHVYWYRQLPEEGLKFMVYLQKENIIDESGMPKERFSAEFPKEGPSILRIQQVVRGDSAAYFCASSPQAGHGELFFGEGSRLTVL.

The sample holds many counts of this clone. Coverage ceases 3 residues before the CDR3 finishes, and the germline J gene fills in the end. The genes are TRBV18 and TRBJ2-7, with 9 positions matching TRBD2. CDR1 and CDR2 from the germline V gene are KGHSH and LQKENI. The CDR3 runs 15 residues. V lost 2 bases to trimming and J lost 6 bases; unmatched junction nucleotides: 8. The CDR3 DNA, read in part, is TGTGCCAGCTCACCAAGCGGGAGGCCCTCGGGCGAG. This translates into CASSPSGRPSGE. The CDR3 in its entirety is CASSPSGRPSGEQYF.

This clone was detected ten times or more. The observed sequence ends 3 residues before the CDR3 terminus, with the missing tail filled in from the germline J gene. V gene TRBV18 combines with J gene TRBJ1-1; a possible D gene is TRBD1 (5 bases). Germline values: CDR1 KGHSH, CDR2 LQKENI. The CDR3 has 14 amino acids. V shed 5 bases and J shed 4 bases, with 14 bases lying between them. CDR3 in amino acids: CASSSDLGGTEAFF. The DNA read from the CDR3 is TGTGCCAGCTCATCTGACCTCGGGGGCACTGAA.

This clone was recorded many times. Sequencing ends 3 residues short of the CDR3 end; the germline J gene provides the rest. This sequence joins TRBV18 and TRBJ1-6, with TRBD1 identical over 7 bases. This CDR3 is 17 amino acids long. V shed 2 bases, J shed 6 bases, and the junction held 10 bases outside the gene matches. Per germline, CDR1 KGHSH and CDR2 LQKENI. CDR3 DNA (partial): TGTGCCAGCTCACCAGGCTCGCGACAGGGCCGTAATTCACCC. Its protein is CASSPGSRQGRNSP. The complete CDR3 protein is CASSPGSRQGRNSPLHF.

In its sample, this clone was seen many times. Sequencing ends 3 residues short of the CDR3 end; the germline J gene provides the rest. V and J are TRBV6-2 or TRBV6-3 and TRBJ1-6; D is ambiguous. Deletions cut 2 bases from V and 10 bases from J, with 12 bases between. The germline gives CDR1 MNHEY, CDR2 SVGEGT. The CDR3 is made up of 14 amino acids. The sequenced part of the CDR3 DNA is TGTGCCAGCAGTTACGGCAGGTTTAGGTCACCC. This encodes CASSYGRFRSP. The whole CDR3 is CASSYGRFRSPLHF.

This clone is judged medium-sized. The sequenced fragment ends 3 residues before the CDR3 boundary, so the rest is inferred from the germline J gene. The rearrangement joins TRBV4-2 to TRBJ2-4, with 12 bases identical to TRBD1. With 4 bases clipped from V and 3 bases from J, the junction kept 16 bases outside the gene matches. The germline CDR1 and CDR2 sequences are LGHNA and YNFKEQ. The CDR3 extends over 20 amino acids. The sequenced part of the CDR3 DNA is TGTGCCAGCAGCCCCATAGCCGGGACAGGGGGCTGGGAGGTCAAAAACATT. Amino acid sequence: CASSPIAGTGGWEVKNI. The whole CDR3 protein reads CASSPIAGTGGWEVKNIQYF.

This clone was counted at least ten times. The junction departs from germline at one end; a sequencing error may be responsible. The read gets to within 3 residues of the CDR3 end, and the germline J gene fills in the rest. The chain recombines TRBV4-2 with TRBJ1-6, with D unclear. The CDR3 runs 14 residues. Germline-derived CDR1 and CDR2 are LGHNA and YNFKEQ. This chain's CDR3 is CASSQGHPNSPLHF. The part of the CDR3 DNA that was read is TGCGCCAGCAGCCAAGGGCATCCTAATTCACCC.

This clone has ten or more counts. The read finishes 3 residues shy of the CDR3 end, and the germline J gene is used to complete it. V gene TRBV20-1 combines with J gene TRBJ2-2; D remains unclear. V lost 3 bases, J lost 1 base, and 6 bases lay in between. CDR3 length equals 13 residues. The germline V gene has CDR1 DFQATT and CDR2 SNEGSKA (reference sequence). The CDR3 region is CSARGRNTGELFF. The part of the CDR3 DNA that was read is TGCAGTGCTAGGGGCAGGAACACCGGGGAG.

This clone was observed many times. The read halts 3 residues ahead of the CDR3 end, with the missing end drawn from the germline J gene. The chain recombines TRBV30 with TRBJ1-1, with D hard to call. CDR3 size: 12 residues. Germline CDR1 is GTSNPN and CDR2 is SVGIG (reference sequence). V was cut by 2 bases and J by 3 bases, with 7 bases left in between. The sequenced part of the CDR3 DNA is TGTGCCTGGAGTTCCGGGGACACTGAA. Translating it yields CAWSSGDTE. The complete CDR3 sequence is CAWSSGDTEAFF.